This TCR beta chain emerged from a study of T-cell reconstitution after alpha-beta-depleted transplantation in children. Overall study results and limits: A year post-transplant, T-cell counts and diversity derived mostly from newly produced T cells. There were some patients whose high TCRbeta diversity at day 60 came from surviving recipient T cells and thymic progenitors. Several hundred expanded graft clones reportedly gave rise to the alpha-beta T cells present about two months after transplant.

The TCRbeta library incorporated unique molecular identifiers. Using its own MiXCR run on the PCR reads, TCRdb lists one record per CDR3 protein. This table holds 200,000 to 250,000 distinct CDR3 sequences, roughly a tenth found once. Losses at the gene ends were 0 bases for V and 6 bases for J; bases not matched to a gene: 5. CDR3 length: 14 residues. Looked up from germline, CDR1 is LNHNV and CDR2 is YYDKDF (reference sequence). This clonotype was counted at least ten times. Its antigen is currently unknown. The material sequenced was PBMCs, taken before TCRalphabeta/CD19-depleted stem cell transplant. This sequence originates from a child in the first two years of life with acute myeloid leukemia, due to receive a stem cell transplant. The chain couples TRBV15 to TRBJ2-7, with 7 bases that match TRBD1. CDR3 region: CATSRDRDSSEQYF. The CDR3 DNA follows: TGTGCCACCAGCAGAGACCGGGACAGTTCCGAGCAGTACTTC.